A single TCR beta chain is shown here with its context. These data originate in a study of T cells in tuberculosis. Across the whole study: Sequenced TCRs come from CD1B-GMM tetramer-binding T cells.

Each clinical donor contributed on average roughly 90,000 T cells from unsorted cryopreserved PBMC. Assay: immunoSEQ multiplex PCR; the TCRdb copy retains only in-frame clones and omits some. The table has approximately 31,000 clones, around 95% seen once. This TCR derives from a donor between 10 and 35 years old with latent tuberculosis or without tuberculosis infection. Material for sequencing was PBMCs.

The CDR3 DNA reads TGTGCCAGCAGCCAGCGAAGACAGGGCGACTATGGCTACACCTTC. This gives the protein CASSQRRQGDYGYTF. This chain connects TRBV9 to TRBJ1-2; 7 bases line up with TRBD1. V dropped 4 bases and J dropped 3; count of bases not matched to a gene: 9. CDR1 and CDR2 (germline): SGDLS, YYNGEE. CDR3 length: 15 amino acids.